This T cell receptor beta chain is drawn from a study of blood T cell repertoires in COVID-19. On the study more broadly: COVID-19 samples collected from the United States, Italy and Spain covered acute and convalescent phases. PBMCs, B-cell-depleted T cells, or T cells were the source of the cDNA or gDNA that made up the material.

Per the authors' pipeline: Amplifying reference gene primers gave estimates of nucleated cell counts. Generated by immunoSEQ multiplex PCR, the TCRdb table keeps only in-frame clones and is missing some. V, J and clone size reflect that table, while D and trimming were determined from the DNA. Among around 100,000 clones, about 89% were seen once, and the ten largest hold 4% to 5%. This CDR3 region has 14 residues. Looked up from germline, CDR1 is SGHDT and CDR2 is YYEEEE. V lost 4 bases and J lost 1, with 11 bases in between. The material sequenced was peripheral blood. The rearrangement joins TRBV5-6 to TRBJ1-1; D is uncertain. The receptor comes from a man aged 35-49 years with acute or convalescent COVID-19. The CDR3 region is CASSPDIGNTEAFF. The CDR3 nucleotides read TGTGCCAGCAGCCCTGATATCGGGAACACTGAAGCTTTCTTT.